This TCR beta chain was sequenced in a study of CD8+ T cells in alopecia areata. Study-wide findings and caveats: Besides other cells, scalp samples also yield sequences of resident alphabeta T cells from normal skin.

cDNA serving as the sequencing template came from extracted, reverse transcribed RNA. TCRdb's copy holds only in-frame clones and misses some; the assay was immunoSEQ multiplex PCR. Among 110,000 or so clones, roughly 56% were seen once, and the ten largest hold around 3.4%. The CDR3 loop spans 18 amino acids. Germline V gene sequence: CDR1 SGHDT, CDR2 YYEEEE. V lost 0 bases and J lost 0; bases outside the gene matches: 6. Specified treatment: oral pan-JAK inhibitor, 5-10 mg twice daily. Concerning this clone: Antigen: not known.

J is TRBJ2-6 and V is TRBV5-6; 7 nucleotides agree with TRBD1. This clonotype originated in a human donor with alopecia areata. This specimen was CD4+ T cells sorted from blood, taken at week 24, from a patient treated with tofacitinib. The CDR3 is CASSLDRGRLSGANVLTF. The DNA of the CDR3 is TGTGCCAGCAGCTTGGACAGGGGAAGGCTCTCTGGGGCCAACGTCCTGACTTTC.